The rows below give T cell receptor beta chains drawn from one sample of a study of cytomegalovirus exposure and HLA in healthy donors. Clones were read by immunoSEQ multiplex PCR, and TCRdb kept only the in-frame ones, dropping some. The table has more than 90,000 clones, 65% to 80% seen once. Sequenced sample: PBMCs. Receptors were obtained from a human donor in good health. The CDR3 runs from the conserved cysteine through the conserved F or W. A D gene is named only where the DNA matches it firmly. Size is stated for part of the rows, as once, few or many counts, or as a class when the clone is expanded.

TRBD1	NA	TRBV5-1	TRBJ2-1	TGCGCCAGCAGCTTACGGGACAGGGTTAATAATGAGCAGTTCTTC	CASSLRDRVNNEQFF
NA	NA	TRBV12-5	TRBJ1-1	TGTGCTAGTGGTTCCTCCGGGGGAGGAACTGAAGCTTTCTTT	CASGSSGGGTEAFF
NA	NA	TRBV13	TRBJ2-3	TGTGCCAGCAGCTTAGGCCTCCAGGGGCTCAATTCCATGGATACGCAGTATTTT	CASSLGLQGLNSMDTQYF
TRBD1	few	TRBV7-8	TRBJ2-7	TGTGCCAGCAGCTTACCGGGGACAGGGGTAGAGCAGTACTTC	CASSLPGTGVEQYF
NA	NA	TRBV29-1	TRBJ1-1	TGCAGCGTTAACAGGAACACTGAAGCTTTCTTT	CSVNRNTEAFF
NA	NA	TRBV5-1	TRBJ2-3	TGCGCCAGCAGCTTGGCCTTTTCTAGCACAGATACGCAGTATTTT	CASSLAFSSTDTQYF
TRBD1	NA	TRBV9	TRBJ2-1	TGTGCCAGCAGCGTAGGAGTCGGGACAGCTTACAATGAGCAGTTCTTC	CASSVGVGTAYNEQFF
TRBD2	few	TRBV7-9	TRBJ2-3	TGTGCCAGCAGCCCCCAGTACCCTAGCGGGAGAACAGATACGCAGTATTTT	CASSPQYPSGRTDTQYF
TRBD2	NA	TRBV29-1	TRBJ2-1	TGCAGCGTTGTCCCCACTAGCGGGAGGGACAATGAGCAGTTCTTC	CSVVPTSGRDNEQFF
TRBD1	NA	TRBV6-6	TRBJ1-4	TGTGCCAGCAGCGGCGGGACAGGGGATAATGAAAAACTGTTTTTT	CASSGGTGDNEKLFF
TRBD1	NA	TRBV7-9	TRBJ2-7	TGTTCCAGCAGCGCCACCCATACGGGACAGGGCCTATACGAGCAGTACTTC	CSSSATHTGQGLYEQYF
TRBD1	NA	TRBV29-1	TRBJ2-4	TGCAGCGTCCGGGGACAGTTAGCCAAAAACATTCAGTACTTC	CSVRGQLAKNIQYF
NA	NA	TRBV6-5	TRBJ2-3	TGTGCCAGTAAACAGGGTCCCACAGATACGCAGTATTTT	CASKQGPTDTQYF
NA	NA	TRBV10-3	TRBJ1-1	TGTGCCATCAGTGAGTCAATGGGGCTGGCTGAAGCTTTCTTT	CAISESMGLAEAFF
TRBD1	NA	TRBV4-2	TRBJ1-2	TGTGCCAGCAGCCAGGTTCAGGGACAGAACTATGGCTACACCTTC	CASSQVQGQNYGYTF
NA	NA	TRBV6-5	TRBJ1-6	TGTGCCAGCAGTACCCAGGCGGGGGCGAATTCACCCCTCCACTTT	CASSTQAGANSPLHF
TRBD1	NA	TRBV29-1	TRBJ1-2	TGCAGCGTGGGGACAGGCACTAACTATGGCTACACCTTC	CSVGTGTNYGYTF